The 25 T cell receptor beta chains reported below all come from one sample, sequenced in a study of T cell changes during pregnancy in multiple sclerosis. Generated by immunoSEQ multiplex PCR, the TCRdb table keeps only in-frame clones and is missing some. The sample carries about 80,000 clones, 92% recorded once. The sequencing here drew on peripheral blood, taken before pregnancy. These receptor sequences come from a female donor with multiple sclerosis, enrolled in a pregnancy study.

J is TRBJ1-1 and V is TRBV14; 9 nucleotides match TRBD1. The germline V gene has CDR1 SGHDN and CDR2 FVKESK. With 4 bases clipped from V and 11 bases from J, the junction kept 8 bases outside the gene matches. This CDR3 contains 13 residues. The CDR3 DNA is TGTGCCAGCAGCCCGGAATTACAGGGGGCGGCTTTCTTT. Translating it yields CASSPELQGAAFF.

This rearrangement joins TRBV7-2 to TRBJ2-5; D is perhaps TRBD1 (8 bases). V was shortened by 2 bases and J by 7 bases, with 14 bases between the two germline ends. The germline V gene encodes CDR1 SGHTA and CDR2 FQGNSA. The CDR3 has 14 amino acids. CDR3 nucleotide sequence: TGTGCCAGCAGCTTATCCACAGGGGGGGGGACCCAGTACTTC. Protein: CASSLSTGGGTQYF. The entire variable domain, with the rest obtained from reference TRBV7-2 and TRBJ2-5, is as follows: GAGVSQSPSNKVTEKGKDVELRCDPISGHTALYWYRQSLGQGLEFLIYFQGNSAPDKSGLPSDRFSAERTGGSVSTLTIQRTQQEDSAVYLCASSLSTGGGTQYFGPGTRLLVL.

The rearrangement links TRBV5-1 to TRBJ2-7, with D perhaps matching TRBD1 (5 bases). V shed 1 base and J shed 3 bases, with 8 bases lying between them. Germline assignment: CDR1 SGHRS and CDR2 YFSETQ. There are 13 residues in the CDR3. The CDR3 spells CASSLLGDYEQYF. CDR3 nucleotide sequence: TGCGCCAGCAGCTTGTTAGGGGACTACGAGCAGTACTTC.

The gene calls are TRBV2 and TRBJ2-7; no firm D call. V was trimmed by 2 bases and J by 1 base, leaving 6 bases between them. The CDR3 runs to 13 residues. The V gene's germline CDR1 is SNHLY and CDR2 FYNNEI. Written as DNA, the CDR3 is TGTGCCAGCAGTGAACGACTGTCCTACGAGCAGTACTTC. Translating it yields CASSERLSYEQYF.

The chain has TRBV5-5 and TRBJ2-5; D call uncertain. CDR1 is SGHKS, CDR2 YYEKEE, per germline (reference sequence). The V and J ends lost 1 base and 5 bases respectively, with 15 bases between them. The CDR3 loop spans 15 amino acids. DNA for the CDR3: TGTGCCAGCAGCTTGCGGTTTGGTACGCGGGAGACCCAGTACTTC. It yields the protein CASSLRFGTRETQYF.

The rearrangement links TRBV7-3 to TRBJ2-1; weak D call: TRBD2 (5 bases). Germline V gives CDR1 SGHTA, CDR2 FQGTGA. V shed 4 bases and J shed 8 bases, with 15 bases lying between them. The CDR3 has 14 residues. The chain's CDR3 is CASSSSSEGYEQFF. The CDR3 coding sequence is TGTGCCAGCAGCTCCTCAAGCGAGGGCTATGAGCAGTTCTTC.

This clone was seen just once. The rearrangement joins TRBV6-6 to TRBJ2-1; D remains ambiguous. The CDR3 runs to 12 residues. With 4 bases removed from V and 5 bases from J, the gap between germline ends came to 6 bases. Germline V gene sequence: CDR1 MNHNY, CDR2 SVGAGI (reference sequence). The CDR3 region is CASSWADNEQFF. CDR3 nucleotides: TGTGCCAGCAGTTGGGCAGACAATGAGCAGTTCTTC.

This chain's CDR3 is CASRRQGFGAGVGETQYF. In DNA, the CDR3 is TGTGCCAGCAGGCGACAGGGTTTTGGAGCGGGAGTGGGGGAGACCCAGTACTTC. The chain employs TRBV28 and TRBJ2-5; tentative D call: TRBD2 (8 bases). Trimming removed 6 bases at V and 5 bases at J, with 28 bases between. CDR1 is MDHEN and CDR2 is SYDVKM in the germline V gene. This CDR3 spans 18 amino acids.

The chain carries TRBV27 and TRBJ2-1, with D maybe TRBD2 (5 bases). The germline V and J ends were trimmed by 1 base and 3 bases, with 19 bases remaining between them. In germline, CDR1 is MNHEY, CDR2 SMNVEV (reference sequence). This CDR3 contains 18 residues. CDR3 DNA: TGTGCCAGCAGTTTATATAGTGGAGCTGGAGGTCTCTACAATGAGCAGTTCTTC. This sequence encodes CASSLYSGAGGLYNEQFF.

V and J are TRBV20-1 and TRBJ2-7; 9 bases line up with TRBD2. J lost 7 bases, V lost 7 bases, and 5 bases had no gene match. The CDR3 is 11 amino acids. Germline values: CDR1 DFQATT, CDR2 SNEGSKA (reference sequence). CDR3 coding DNA: TGCAGTGGGCTAGCGGGATATGAGCAGTACTTC. Residues: CSGLAGYEQYF.

The V call is TRBV10-3, the J call TRBJ2-4; the D is unclear. This CDR3 region has 14 residues. The germline V and J ends were trimmed by 2 bases and 8 bases, with 13 bases remaining between them. CDR1 is ENHRY, CDR2 SYGVKD, per germline. As DNA, the CDR3 is TGTGCCATCAGTGAGACAGCAACCCAAGACATTCAGTACTTC. It specifies CAISETATQDIQYF.

The chain joins TRBV5-6 to TRBJ2-2; 9 bases match TRBD2. Germline V gene lookup returns CDR1 SGHDT and CDR2 YYEEEE. Trimming took 5 bases from V and 3 from J; bases not matched to a gene: 17. This CDR3 has 19 residues. The CDR3 sequence is CASRSGSGGRAGHTGELFF. The CDR3 DNA is TGTGCCAGCAGAAGCGGGTCTGGCGGGAGGGCCGGGCACACCGGGGAGCTGTTTTTT.

The chain employs TRBV27 and TRBJ2-7; 8 nucleotides line up with TRBD1. This CDR3 region has 14 residues. The junction had 6 bases not matched to a gene; V was cut back by 5 bases and J by 3 bases. The germline V gene encodes CDR1 MNHEY and CDR2 SMNVEV (reference sequence). In DNA form, the CDR3 reads TGTGCCAGCAGTACCCGGGACAGGAGCTACGAGCAGTACTTC. Amino acid sequence: CASSTRDRSYEQYF.

The chain joins TRBV28 to TRBJ2-2; D is perhaps TRBD1 (6 bases). The V gene's germline CDR1 is MDHEN and CDR2 SYDVKM. CDR3 length: 14 amino acids. V lost 2 bases, J lost 6 bases, and 10 bases lay in between. The chain's CDR3 is CASSLPQGSGELFF. CDR3 sequence (DNA): TGTGCCAGCAGTTTACCACAGGGTTCCGGGGAGCTGTTTTTT.

V gene TRBV10-3 combines with J gene TRBJ2-5; TRBD1 matches 9 bases. The V segment lost 9 bases and the J segment 1 base; nucleotides outside the gene matches: 6. Germline-derived CDR1 and CDR2 are ENHRY and SYGVKD. The CDR3 runs 14 residues. The CDR3: CAIGGTGPQETQYF. Here the CDR3 DNA reads TGTGCCATAGGCGGGACAGGGCCCCAAGAGACCCAGTACTTC.

This clone was observed a few times. The J gene is TRBJ1-1, the V gene TRBV7-2; D unclear. V gave up 11 bases and J gave up 1 base, with 11 bases separating them. Germline V gene lookup returns CDR1 SGHTA and CDR2 FQGNSA. The CDR3 runs to 12 residues. CDR3 nucleotide sequence: TGTGCCGCGGGGAGATGGAACACTGAAGCTTTCTTT. This gives the protein CAAGRWNTEAFF.

V usage is TRBV19 and J usage is TRBJ2-1; possibly TRBD1 for D (6 bases). Germline CDR1 LNHDA, CDR2 SQIVND (reference sequence). The CDR3 spans 12 residues. V shed 8 bases and J shed 6 bases, with 11 bases lying between them. The CDR3, as DNA: TGTGCCAGTCAGACAGGCCCCAATGAGCAGTTCTTC. This translates into CASQTGPNEQFF.

The gene calls are TRBV7-9 and TRBJ2-7; tentatively, D is TRBD2 (6 bases). With 5 bases removed from V and 3 bases from J, the gap between germline ends came to 14 bases. There are 14 residues in the CDR3. The germline gives CDR1 SEHNR, CDR2 FQNEAQ (reference sequence). CDR3 DNA: TGTGCCAGCAGCCCTAACCCGGGGGTCTACGAGCAGTACTTC. This encodes CASSPNPGVYEQYF.

V is TRBV7-9 and J is TRBJ2-3; 11 bases agree with TRBD1. CDR1 and CDR2 (germline): SEHNR, FQNEAQ (reference sequence). Trimming removed 1 base from V and 2 bases from J; junction bases left unmatched: 2. CDR3 length: 16 residues. The CDR3 bases are TGTGCCAGCAGCTTAGGGGACAGGGGGTTCACAGATACGCAGTATTTT. Residues: CASSLGDRGFTDTQYF.

J is TRBJ2-7 and V is TRBV7-6; 10 bases are a match to TRBD2. V shed 5 bases and J 6 bases; nucleotides not matched to a gene: 7. The CDR3 is 14 residues long. Germline values: CDR1 SGHVS, CDR2 FNYEAQ. The CDR3 DNA follows: TGTGCCAGCAGCCCCGTAGTAGCGGGGGGCGAGCAGTACTTC. It specifies CASSPVVAGGEQYF.

The gene calls are TRBV28 and TRBJ2-5; a possible D gene is TRBD2 (6 bases). Germline CDR1 is MDHEN and CDR2 is SYDVKM. V lost 8 bases and J lost 5, with 9 bases in between. This CDR3 is 11 amino acids long. CDR3 DNA sequence: TGTGCCAGCGGGAGGTGGGAGACCCAGTACTTC. Its translation is CASGRWETQYF. The complete variable domain, with remaining parts taken from reference TRBV28 and TRBJ2-5, reads DVKVTQSSRYLVKRTGEKVFLECVQDMDHENMFWYRQDPGLGLRLIYFSYDVKMKEKGDIPEGYSVSREKKERFSLILESASTNQTSMYLCASGRWETQYFGPGTRLLVL.

This chain links TRBV18 with TRBJ1-1; unclear D gene. V dropped 0 bases and J dropped 5 bases, with 7 bases sitting between them. The CDR3 contains 13 residues. Germline assignment: CDR1 KGHSH and CDR2 LQKENI. This CDR3 is CASSPPGVTEAFF. Here the CDR3 DNA reads TGTGCCAGCTCACCACCCGGGGTAACTGAAGCTTTCTTT.

This chain connects TRBV28 to TRBJ2-5; 14 nucleotides line up with TRBD2. After removal of 11 bases from V and 4 bases from J, the junction contained 6 bases not matched to a gene. CDR1 is MDHEN, CDR2 SYDVKM, per germline. The CDR3 has 14 amino acids. The CDR3 region is CAGGTSGSTETQYF. The CDR3 bases are TGTGCCGGAGGGACTAGCGGGAGTACAGAGACCCAGTACTTC. Full variable domain (remainder filled in from reference TRBV28 and TRBJ2-5): DVKVTQSSRYLVKRTGEKVFLECVQDMDHENMFWYRQDPGLGLRLIYFSYDVKMKEKGDIPEGYSVSREKKERFSLILESASTNQTSMYLCAGGTSGSTETQYFGPGTRLLVL.

The J gene is TRBJ2-1, the V gene TRBV25-1; TRBD1 matches 10 bases. Germline CDR1 MGHDK, CDR2 SYGVNS. V dropped 5 bases and J dropped 1; count of bases not matched to a gene: 2. The CDR3 length is 15 residues. CDR3 nucleotide sequence: TGTGCCAGCAGTCGGGGACAGGGGTCCTACAATGAGCAGTTCTTC. Its translation: CASSRGQGSYNEQFF.

The chain is built from TRBV6-4 and TRBJ2-5; maybe TRBD1 (6 bases). The CDR3 is made up of 13 amino acids. Trimming stripped 6 bases from V and 2 bases from J, with 10 bases between. Germline CDR1 and CDR2: MRHNA and SNTAGT. CDR3 in amino acids: CASSRDIQETQYF. The DNA for the CDR3 is TGTGCCAGCAGCCGGGACATACAAGAGACCCAGTACTTC.